This TCR beta chain was obtained from a study of T cell responses to AZD1222 COVID-19 vaccine. The junction had 7 bases not matched to a gene; V was cut back by 5 bases and J by 3 bases. Germline V gene data show CDR1 as LNHDA and CDR2 as SQIVND (reference sequence). The CDR3 has 16 amino acids. Sequencing was performed with immunoSEQ multiplex PCR; in TCRdb, only in-frame clones are kept and a portion is missing. The sample has around 100,000 clones, around 92% seen once. The chain employs TRBV19 and TRBJ2-5; TRBD2 aligns across 12 bases. The input for sequencing was peripheral blood, taken on day 0 of AZD1222 vaccination. The receptor's source is an adult in good health. CDR3 amino acids: CASSLTSGSTEETQYF. CDR3 nucleotides: TGTGCCAGTAGTTTGACTAGCGGGAGTACGGAAGAGACCCAGTACTTC. The entire variable domain, with the rest obtained from reference TRBV19 and TRBJ2-5, is as follows: DGGITQSPKYLFRKEGQNVTLSCEQNLNHDAMYWYRQDPGQGLRLIYYSQIVNDFQKGDIAEGYSVSREKKESFPLTVTSAQKNPTAFYLCASSLTSGSTEETQYFGPGTRLLVL.